What follows describes a single T cell receptor beta chain. Its target is unknown. CDR3 length: 14 residues. CDR1 KGHDR and CDR2 SFDVKD come from the germline V gene. With 9 bases removed from V and 4 bases from J, the gap between germline ends came to 15 bases. The assay was immunoSEQ multiplex PCR, and TCRdb's table has in-frame clones only and misses some. The table has a few thousand clones, 92% seen once; the top ten hold under 2%. The data were taken from a study of brain T cells in children with intractable seizures. General study findings and limits: Known viral epitope-specific CDR3s closely matched each case's top public brain CDR3. Pre-surgery blood may have been undersampled, hiding some clones.

The sequenced cases were selected for having the highest brain T cell transcript signatures. At least one anti-epileptic drug was given before surgery. The clonotype originates from a boy under two years old with focal cortical dysplasia and intractable seizures. The specimen comprised resected brain tissue, sampled at surgery. The chain couples TRBV24-1 to TRBJ1-3, with a possible D match to TRBD1 (5 bases). CDR3 amino acids: CATVTGVGGNTIYF. CDR3 coding DNA: TGTGCCACCGTAACGGGGGTGGGAGGAAACACCATATATTTT.